A selection of T cell receptor beta chains follows, all from one sample in a study of OX40 agonist ivuxolimab in advanced cancers. This table comes from immunoSEQ multiplex PCR, and its TCRdb copy is limited to in-frame clones, with some not included. The sample lists approximately 65,000 clones, roughly 86% occurring once. This specimen was CD4+ or CD8+ T cells sorted from blood, taken in a trial of the OX40 agonist ivuxolimab. Receptors originate from an adult with an advanced solid tumor such as melanoma, head and neck, liver or kidney cancer. Both conserved end residues are part of each CDR3. Fields, in order: clone size, J gene, V gene, D gene, CDR3 length, CDR3 protein, CDR3 DNA. D genes are given only for firm matches. Not every row has a clone size; where given, it reads once, few, many or a size class.

clone size: once; J gene: TRBJ1-3; V gene: TRBV7-2; D gene: .; CDR3 length: 14; CDR3 protein: CASSSRGFGNTIYF; CDR3 DNA: TGTGCCAGCAGCTCCAGGGGTTTTGGAAACACCATATATTTT
clone size: .; J gene: TRBJ2-1; V gene: TRBV5-4; D gene: .; CDR3 length: 15; CDR3 protein: CASSPEWGAYNEQFF; CDR3 DNA: TGTGCCAGCAGCCCGGAGTGGGGCGCCTACAATGAGCAGTTCTTC
clone size: .; J gene: TRBJ2-3; V gene: TRBV10-3; D gene: TRBD2; CDR3 length: 16; CDR3 protein: CAISGTSGKYTDTQYF; CDR3 DNA: TGTGCCATCAGTGGGACTAGCGGCAAATACACAGATACGCAGTATTTT
clone size: .; J gene: TRBJ1-3; V gene: TRBV27; D gene: .; CDR3 length: 16; CDR3 protein: CASSLFVGDYGNTIYF; CDR3 DNA: TGTGCCAGCAGTTTATTCGTTGGGGACTATGGAAACACCATATATTTT
clone size: .; J gene: TRBJ2-5; V gene: TRBV29-1; D gene: TRBD1; CDR3 length: 12; CDR3 protein: CSVDRAEETQYF; CDR3 DNA: TGCAGCGTAGACAGGGCCGAAGAGACCCAGTACTTC
clone size: .; J gene: TRBJ2-7; V gene: TRBV18; D gene: TRBD2; CDR3 length: 17; CDR3 protein: CASLDSLGIAGMNEQYF; CDR3 DNA: TGTGCCAGCTTAGATTCTCTAGGAATAGCGGGAATGAACGAGCAGTACTTC
clone size: .; J gene: TRBJ2-3; V gene: TRBV29-1; D gene: TRBD2; CDR3 length: 16; CDR3 protein: CSALGRGREGSDTQYF; CDR3 DNA: TGCAGCGCCCTGGGGAGGGGCAGGGAAGGTTCAGATACGCAGTATTTT
clone size: .; J gene: TRBJ2-3; V gene: TRBV29-1; D gene: .; CDR3 length: 14; CDR3 protein: CSVTGRAGTDTQYF; CDR3 DNA: TGCAGCGTGACTGGACGGGCGGGCACAGATACGCAGTATTTT
clone size: .; J gene: TRBJ1-1; V gene: TRBV7-2; D gene: .; CDR3 length: 12; CDR3 protein: CASSLVKGEAFF; CDR3 DNA: TGTGCCAGCAGCTTAGTTAAAGGTGAAGCTTTCTTT
clone size: .; J gene: TRBJ1-3; V gene: TRBV6-5; D gene: .; CDR3 length: 13; CDR3 protein: CASRLGTGNTIYF; CDR3 DNA: TGTGCCAGCAGACTCGGGACAGGAAACACCATATATTTT
clone size: .; J gene: TRBJ2-7; V gene: TRBV5-6; D gene: .; CDR3 length: 12; CDR3 protein: CASISVTNEQYF; CDR3 DNA: TGTGCCAGCATCTCGGTTACTAACGAGCAGTACTTC
clone size: .; J gene: TRBJ2-6; V gene: TRBV18; D gene: .; CDR3 length: 16; CDR3 protein: CASSGFVGAGANVLTF; CDR3 DNA: TGTGCCAGCTCAGGCTTTGTTGGGGCTGGGGCCAACGTCCTGACTTTC